What follows are 31 T cell receptor beta chains derived from one specimen sequenced in a study of T cells in Graves' hyperthyroidism and ophthalmopathy. Amplification of TCR beta CDR3 regions used RNA as the template. TCR CDR3 underwent first-round RT-PCR with the HTBI primer set. TCRdb fed the multiplex PCR reads into MiXCR, producing one record per CDR3 protein. The sample holds over 550,000 distinct CDR3 sequences; 16% are singletons and the top ten take more than 15%. The specimen was blood. Every receptor here comes from a young woman with Graves' hyperthyroidism.

V is TRBV7-9 and J is TRBJ1-2; D gene ambiguous. The germline CDR1 and CDR2 sequences are SEHNR and FQNEAQ (reference sequence). V was clipped by 5 bases and J by 6 bases, with 13 bases between them. CDR3 length: 13 residues. The CDR3 nucleotides are TGTGCCAGCAGCAAAGCTTTGGTTAATGGCTACACCTTC. Translation: CASSKALVNGYTF.

This clonotype was seen a few times. The chain employs TRBV3-1 and TRBJ2-3; a possible D gene is TRBD2 (7 bases). Germline loops: CDR1 LGHDT, CDR2 YNNKEL (reference sequence). V was clipped by 0 bases and J by 2 bases, with 12 bases between them. This CDR3 is 16 amino acids long. The CDR3 sequence: CASSQDWGGNTDTQYF. The CDR3 DNA follows: TGTGCCAGCAGCCAAGACTGGGGGGGCAACACAGATACGCAGTATTTT.

This clonotype was found many times. The J gene is TRBJ2-2, the V gene TRBV11-3, with D tentatively TRBD1 (6 bases). This CDR3 spans 14 amino acids. The V gene's germline CDR1 is SGHNT and CDR2 YENEEA. Between the trimmed V and J ends, which lost 3 bases and 7 bases, there was a span of 12 bases. The CDR3 sequence: CASSFTGFGGELFF. Written as DNA, the CDR3 is TGTGCCAGCAGCTTTACAGGGTTTGGCGGGGAGCTGTTTTTT.

This clonotype was seen a handful of times. This rearrangement joins TRBV7-9 to TRBJ1-5; D unresolved. The ends were cut back, 5 bases at V and 6 bases at J, with 11 bases in the middle. The CDR3 loop spans 13 amino acids. CDR1 is SEHNR, CDR2 FQNEAQ, per germline (reference sequence). The CDR3 region has the DNA TGTGCCAGCAGCCCCAATTCCTTTCAGCCCCAGCATTTT. This gives the protein CASSPNSFQPQHF.

This clonotype has at least ten counts. V gene TRBV2 combines with J gene TRBJ1-1; 10 positions match TRBD1. This CDR3 region has 16 residues. The V gene end was trimmed by 1 base and the J gene end by 5 bases; junction bases not matched to a gene: 7. The germline V gene has CDR1 SNHLY and CDR2 FYNNEI. The DNA of the CDR3 is TGTGCCAGCAGTGAAGTGGGACAGGGGATGGGAACTGAAGCTTTCTTT. Protein product: CASSEVGQGMGTEAFF.

This clonotype was picked up one time. The V and J genes are TRBV9 and TRBJ1-6; maybe TRBD1 (5 bases). The length of the CDR3 is 15 residues. Germline CDR1 and CDR2: SGDLS and YYNGEE. V was cut by 0 bases and J by 6 bases, with 10 bases left in between. CDR3 nucleotides: TGTGCCAGCAGCGTAGAACCACAGGTTAATTCACCCCTCCACTTT. Its protein is CASSVEPQVNSPLHF.

As regards this clonotype: This could be a read error, since a much larger clone is one nucleotide away. The rearrangement uses TRBV13 and TRBJ1-2; D not resolved. V shed 5 bases and J shed 6 bases, with 13 bases lying between them. CDR1 is PRHDT, CDR2 FYEKMQ, per germline (reference sequence). CDR3 length equals 13 residues. The CDR3 bases are TGTGCCAGCAGCACCCTACGCAACCATGGCTACACCTTC. Translated: CASSTLRNHGYTF.

This clonotype has a count of ten or more. The genes are TRBV7-7 and TRBJ2-7, with a possible D match to TRBD2 (5 bases). The germline V gene has CDR1 SSHAT and CDR2 FNYEAQ (reference sequence). The CDR3 runs 15 residues. V lost 1 base to trimming and J lost 0 bases, with 10 bases between them. CDR3 in amino acids: CASSLGSGVSYEQYF. Here the CDR3 DNA reads TGTGCCAGCAGCTTAGGTTCCGGGGTCTCCTACGAGCAGTACTTC.

In this sample, this clonotype turned up many times. The chain links TRBV7-8 to TRBJ1-5; maybe TRBD1 (5 bases). In germline, CDR1 is SGHVS, CDR2 FQNEAQ. V shed 7 bases and J shed 0 bases, with 16 bases lying between them. The CDR3 is 16 residues long. The CDR3 region has the DNA TGTGCCAGCAACCTGGCCGGGGGTCATAGCAATCAGCCCCAGCATTTT. It specifies CASNLAGGHSNQPQHF.

This clonotype occurred many times. The V call is TRBV5-1, the J call TRBJ1-1, with D perhaps matching TRBD1 (5 bases). V lost 4 bases and J 4 bases, leaving 14 bases between the germline ends. This CDR3 is 14 amino acids long. Germline lookup yields CDR1 SGHRS and CDR2 YFSETQ. This CDR3 reads CASSLRAGSTEAFF. CDR3 nucleotide sequence: TGCGCCAGCAGCCTCAGGGCAGGGAGCACTGAAGCTTTCTTT.

This chain connects TRBV7-9 to TRBJ1-2; possibly TRBD1 for D (5 bases). V lost 4 bases and J 2 bases, leaving 8 bases between the germline ends. The length of the CDR3 is 13 residues. From germline, CDR1 is SEHNR and CDR2 FQNEAQ (reference sequence). The CDR3 DNA reads TGTGCCAGCAGCTCGACAGAGAACTATGGCTACACCTTC. It is translated as CASSSTENYGYTF.

This clonotype occurred many times. This chain connects TRBV20-1 to TRBJ1-4; 7 bases map to TRBD1. The CDR3 covers 14 residues. Germline V gives CDR1 DFQATT, CDR2 SNEGSKA (reference sequence). The ends lost 7 bases at V and 4 bases at J; junction bases unmatched: 9. Here the CDR3 reads CSVLQGSGNEKLFF. DNA of the CDR3: TGCAGTGTTCTACAGGGGTCGGGTAATGAAAAACTGTTTTTT.

This clonotype was recorded many times. The V gene is TRBV27, the J gene TRBJ2-7, with 7 bases fitting TRBD1. After removal of 0 bases from V and 6 bases from J, the junction contained 8 bases not matched to a gene. Germline V gives CDR1 MNHEY, CDR2 SMNVEV (reference sequence). CDR3 length: 15 amino acids. The CDR3 reads CASSLSTTGSGEQYF. The CDR3 DNA sequence: TGTGCCAGCAGTTTATCAACGACAGGGTCTGGCGAGCAGTACTTC.

The chain recombines TRBV12-3 or TRBV12-4 with TRBJ1-6, with D possibly TRBD1 on 5 matching bases. The CDR3 loop spans 15 amino acids. The V end lost 5 bases, the J end lost 10 bases, and 18 bases lay between the germline ends. The CDR3, as DNA: TGTGCCAGCAGTCGCGACAGTCCCCTGAACTCACCCCTCCACTTT. As protein: CASSRDSPLNSPLHF.

This clonotype was detected many times. The chain links TRBV12-3 or TRBV12-4 to TRBJ2-7; TRBD2 matches 8 bases. The CDR3 totals 14 residues. The trim removed 6 bases at V and 2 bases at J, leaving 6 bases unmatched. The CDR3 DNA is TGTGCCAGCAGCCTTAGCGGGGCGGCCTACGAGCAGTACTTC. Protein: CASSLSGAAYEQYF.

The table lists this clonotype with a few counts. The CDR3 DNA follows: TGTGCCAGCACCCCTCTCGGGGCAACAATTGAAGCTTTCTTT. This translates into CASTPLGATIEAFF. The chain recombines TRBV6-1 with TRBJ1-1, with a possible D match to TRBD1 (5 bases). CDR1 and CDR2 (germline): MNHNS, SASEGT. This CDR3 spans 14 amino acids. The V gene lost 7 bases and the J gene lost 7 bases, with 19 bases spanning the gap.

The chain employs TRBV19 and TRBJ2-7; D is unclear. The CDR3 extends over 14 amino acids. Per the germline V gene, CDR1 is LNHDA and CDR2 is SQIVND (reference sequence). V gave up 4 bases and J gave up 0 bases, with 10 bases separating them. The CDR3 bases are TGTGCCAGTAGTAAGAAGCGAGACTCCTACGAGCAGTACTTC. Its translation is CASSKKRDSYEQYF.

This clonotype was detected ten times or more. This chain joins TRBV7-9 and TRBJ1-1; maybe TRBD1 (6 bases). Germline-derived CDR1 and CDR2 are SEHNR and FQNEAQ (reference sequence). Trimming removed 2 bases from V and 0 bases from J, with 19 bases in between. The CDR3 runs to 18 residues. CDR3 nucleotide sequence: TGTGCCAGCAGCTTAAGGGGGGGGCCCCTCCAATTGAACACTGAAGCTTTCTTT. Encoded protein: CASSLRGGPLQLNTEAFF.

This clonotype appeared many times. The chain is built from TRBV11-2 and TRBJ1-1, with unresolved D. V lost 6 bases to trimming and J lost 5 bases, with 7 bases between them. The CDR3 extends over 11 amino acids. CDR1 SGHAT and CDR2 FQNNGV come from the germline V gene. CDR3 DNA sequence: TGTGCCAGCAGGGGAGGGACTGAAGCTTTCTTT. Translated, it gives CASRGGTEAFF.

This clonotype showed up just a few times. The chain recombines TRBV5-1 with TRBJ2-1; maybe TRBD2 (9 bases). The length of the CDR3 is 24 residues. The germline V gene encodes CDR1 SGHRS and CDR2 YFSETQ. V lost 4 bases and J lost 0, with 38 bases in between. The CDR3 here is CASSGAGTGRSPTSGNSSYNEQFF. The CDR3 coding sequence is TGCGCCAGCAGCGGGGCCGGGACAGGCCGTTCCCCGACTAGCGGTAACAGCTCCTACAATGAGCAGTTCTTC.

This clonotype was counted only a few times. The chain recombines TRBV3-1 with TRBJ1-1, with D hard to call. This CDR3 spans 16 amino acids. Per germline, CDR1 LGHDT and CDR2 YNNKEL (reference sequence). V was clipped by 4 bases and J by 1 base, with 16 bases between them. For the CDR3, the DNA is TGTGCCAGCAGCCCATTAATGACCCGGGGGAACACTGAAGCTTTCTTT. This gives the protein CASSPLMTRGNTEAFF.

This clonotype was seen only a few times. The gene calls are TRBV6-2 or TRBV6-3 and TRBJ2-1, with 10 bases that match TRBD2. The CDR3 contains 16 residues. Germline V gives CDR1 MNHEY, CDR2 SVGEGT. J gave up 2 bases and V 6 bases, and 7 bases lay outside the gene matches. CDR3 in amino acids: CASRLAGLQPYNEQFF. The CDR3 DNA is TGTGCCAGCAGACTAGCGGGATTACAGCCCTACAATGAGCAGTTCTTC.

This clonotype was recorded many times. The chain is built from TRBV20-1 and TRBJ2-1; 7 bases map to TRBD1. V was pared by 0 bases and J by 3 bases, with 5 bases of the junction left unmatched. CDR3 length: 15 residues. CDR1 is DFQATT and CDR2 is SNEGSKA in the germline V gene (reference sequence). The CDR3 sequence is CSARDPGTDYNEQFF. The CDR3 DNA reads TGCAGTGCTAGAGATCCGGGGACAGACTACAATGAGCAGTTCTTC.

This clonotype appeared many times. V gene TRBV28 combines with J gene TRBJ2-7; D unresolved. The CDR3 totals 14 residues. Germline CDR1 is MDHEN and CDR2 is SYDVKM. V lost 5 bases to trimming and J lost 3 bases, with 14 bases between them. The CDR3 spells CASSPPAGLYEQYF. The CDR3 nucleotides are TGTGCCAGCAGTCCCCCGGCAGGCCTCTACGAGCAGTACTTC.

This clonotype was seen just once. The CDR3, as DNA: TGTGCCAGCAGTGAGGGACTAGCGAACACCGGGGAGCTGTTTTTT. Protein product: CASSEGLANTGELFF. This rearrangement joins TRBV6-4 to TRBJ2-2; 8 bases map to TRBD2. CDR1 and CDR2 from the germline V gene are MRHNA and SNTAGT. This CDR3 is 15 amino acids long. V gave up 3 bases and J gave up 0 bases; unmatched junction bases: 0.

The sample holds many counts of this clonotype. J is TRBJ2-3 and V is TRBV5-1; 15 bases fit TRBD2. The germline CDR1 and CDR2 sequences are SGHRS and YFSETQ. The CDR3 runs to 17 residues. Trimming took 4 bases from V and 7 from J; bases not matched to a gene: 10. The DNA of the CDR3 is TGCGCCAGCAGCCCTGGACTAGCGGGGGGGCGCGGGTATACGCAGTATTTT. Translated, it gives CASSPGLAGGRGYTQYF.

This chain links TRBV7-3 with TRBJ2-7, with 9 bases lining up with TRBD1. The CDR3 is 16 residues long. CDR1 is SGHTA, CDR2 FQGTGA, per germline. V trimming: 5 bases; J trimming: 5 bases; junction bases outside the gene matches: 13. DNA for the CDR3: TGTGCCAGCAGCCTTTTCGGACAGGGGATATCTGACGAGCAGTACTTC. Encoded protein: CASSLFGQGISDEQYF.

This clonotype was picked up many times. The chain is built from TRBV12-3 or TRBV12-4 and TRBJ2-7; no firm D call. The ends were cut back, 2 bases at V and 3 bases at J, with 11 bases in the middle. The CDR3 runs 14 residues. CDR3 sequence: CASSLSEYIYEQYF. The CDR3 bases are TGTGCCAGCAGTTTAAGCGAGTATATCTACGAGCAGTACTTC.

This chain links TRBV27 with TRBJ2-1; 7 bases fit TRBD2. The V and J ends lost 5 bases and 6 bases, in that order; junction bases with no gene match: 16. CDR1 is MNHEY, CDR2 SMNVEV, per germline (reference sequence). This CDR3 region has 17 residues. The CDR3 bases are TGTGCCAGCAGTGAAGCCGGGTGGGCGGGAGTTTTCAATGAGCAGTTCTTC. Protein sequence: CASSEAGWAGVFNEQFF.

This chain links TRBV29-1 with TRBJ1-2; possibly TRBD1 for D (6 bases). The CDR3 spans 15 residues. The V gene's germline CDR1 is SQVTM and CDR2 ANQGSEA. V was trimmed by 3 bases and J by 3 bases, leaving 17 bases between them. The CDR3 nucleotides read TGCAGCGTTGACCGGCAGGGGCTAGATTACTATGGCTACACCTTC. This codes for CSVDRQGLDYYGYTF.

This clonotype showed up many times. CDR3 loop: CATSDSRTSSNEQFF. In DNA, the CDR3 is TGTGCCACCAGTGATTCTCGGACTAGCTCAAATGAGCAGTTCTTC. The chain joins TRBV24-1 to TRBJ2-1; 8 bases match TRBD2. CDR3 length equals 15 residues. After removal of 2 bases from V and 7 bases from J, the junction contained 6 bases not matched to a gene. Germline V CDR1 and CDR2: KGHDR, SFDVKD.